This T cell receptor beta chain derives from a study of cytomegalovirus exposure and HLA in healthy donors. This CDR3 contains 13 residues. From germline, CDR1 is SEHNR and CDR2 FQNEAQ (reference sequence). V was trimmed by 0 bases and J by 4 bases, leaving 6 bases between them. It was with 60 Vbeta and 13 Jbeta primers that the PCR ran. Per the study methods: Some 11 million of the roughly 80 million unique TCR beta chains counted in a later analysis were shared. Generated by immunoSEQ multiplex PCR, the TCRdb table keeps only in-frame clones and is missing some. The DNA gave D and trimming, while V, J and clone size come from that table. The data hold 150,000 or so clones, with more than 60% observed a single time.

Sequenced sample: PBMCs. The receptor's source is a man aged 25 to 40 in good health and CMV-seropositive. The V gene is TRBV7-9, the J gene TRBJ1-1, with D possibly matching TRBD1 (5 bases). CDR3 DNA: TGTGCCAGCAGCTTAGCGGACACCACTGAAGCTTTCTTT. This encodes CASSLADTTEAFF.